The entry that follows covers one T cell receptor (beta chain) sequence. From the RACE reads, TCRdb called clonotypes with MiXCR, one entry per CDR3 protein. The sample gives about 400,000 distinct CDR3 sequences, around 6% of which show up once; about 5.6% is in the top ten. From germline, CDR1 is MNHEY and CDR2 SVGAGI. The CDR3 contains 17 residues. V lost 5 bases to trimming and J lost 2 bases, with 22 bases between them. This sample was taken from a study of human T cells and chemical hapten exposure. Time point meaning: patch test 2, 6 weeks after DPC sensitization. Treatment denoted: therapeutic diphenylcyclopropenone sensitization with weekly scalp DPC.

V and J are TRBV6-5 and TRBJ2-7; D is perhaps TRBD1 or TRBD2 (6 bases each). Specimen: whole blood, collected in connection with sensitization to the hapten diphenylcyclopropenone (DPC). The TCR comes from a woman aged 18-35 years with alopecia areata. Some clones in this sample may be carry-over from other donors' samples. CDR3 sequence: CASSTAPGAGRTYEQYF. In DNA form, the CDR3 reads TGTGCCAGCAGTACCGCTCCGGGGGCAGGTAGGACCTACGAGCAGTACTTC.